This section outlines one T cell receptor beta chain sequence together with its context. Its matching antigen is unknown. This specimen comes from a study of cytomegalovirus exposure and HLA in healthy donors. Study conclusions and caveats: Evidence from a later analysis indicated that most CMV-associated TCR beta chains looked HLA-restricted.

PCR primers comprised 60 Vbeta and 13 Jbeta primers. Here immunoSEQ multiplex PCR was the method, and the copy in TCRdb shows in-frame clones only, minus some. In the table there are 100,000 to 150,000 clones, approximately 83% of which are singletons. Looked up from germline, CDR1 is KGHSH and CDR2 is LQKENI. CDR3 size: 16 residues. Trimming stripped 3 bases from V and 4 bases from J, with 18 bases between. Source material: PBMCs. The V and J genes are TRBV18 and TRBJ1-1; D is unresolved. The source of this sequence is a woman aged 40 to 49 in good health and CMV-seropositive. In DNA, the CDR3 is TGTGCCAGCTCACCGCGCATTCAACCGGGAGGCACTGAAGCTTTCTTT. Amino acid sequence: CASSPRIQPGGTEAFF.